The text below deals with one T cell receptor (beta chain). The data stem from a study of blood T cell repertoires in COVID-19. TCRdb's table, derived via immunoSEQ multiplex PCR, lists solely in-frame clones and lacks some. Of 120,000 to 150,000 clones listed, roughly 88% are singletons. The V gene's germline CDR1 is SGHNT and CDR2 YYREEE (reference sequence). This CDR3 is built from 14 residues. The ends were cut back, 5 bases at V and 6 bases at J, with 12 bases in the middle. Participants, about 18 to 90 years old, spanned approximately 25 US areas. The receptor was isolated from a woman in her twenties or thirties with acute COVID-19. The J gene is TRBJ1-6, the V gene TRBV5-4; unclear D gene. Sequencing used PBMCs or T cells enriched from blood (not recorded which). The CDR3 protein is CASSLQVVNSPLHF. The DNA for the CDR3 is TGTGCCAGCAGTCTCCAGGTTGTTAATTCACCCCTCCACTTT.